Below are 27 T cell receptor beta chains sequenced from a single sample in a study of shared clonotypes between healthy human individuals. The method was immunoSEQ multiplex PCR; TCRdb's version includes in-frame clones alone and lacks a portion of them. Of around 980,000 clones listed, around 78% are singletons. The specimen was memory CD4+ T cells from PBMCs. Subset in this sample: CD45RA-negative fraction. The receptors come from a man between 18 and 35 years old in good health. Some clones in this sample may be carry-over from other donors' samples.

This chain connects TRBV2 to TRBJ2-2; no definite D call. Germline loops: CDR1 SNHLY, CDR2 FYNNEI. The CDR3 loop spans 12 amino acids. V shed 9 bases and J shed 2 bases, with 7 bases lying between them. CDR3 sequence reads: CARGKNTGELFF. DNA for the CDR3: TGTGCCAGGGGAAAAAACACCGGGGAGCTGTTTTTT.

V is TRBV12-5 and J is TRBJ2-1; 13 bases are a match to TRBD2. The germline CDR1 and CDR2 sequences are LGHNT and FRNRAP. The CDR3 runs to 18 residues. The J segment lost 3 bases and the V segment lost 7 bases, leaving 12 bases of the junction unmatched. CDR3 coding DNA: TGTGCTAGTGCTTATGCCACGGGACTAGCGGGGATCTACAATGAGCAGTTCTTC. It codes for CASAYATGLAGIYNEQFF.

The chain couples TRBV5-1 to TRBJ1-2; TRBD1 matches 8 bases. CDR1 is SGHRS and CDR2 is YFSETQ in the germline V gene. The ends lost 4 bases at V and 4 bases at J; junction bases unmatched: 9. CDR3 length: 15 residues. The chain's CDR3 is CASSHSPGQGYGYTF. The CDR3 nucleotides are TGCGCCAGCAGCCACTCGCCCGGACAGGGCTATGGCTACACCTTC.

The chain couples TRBV2 to TRBJ2-3; D not certain. The V end was cut by 1 base, the J end by 6 bases, with 14 bases between. Germline CDR1 and CDR2: SNHLY and FYNNEI. The CDR3 is 15 amino acids. CDR3 sequence reads: CASSEVGVGWDTQYF. CDR3 sequence (DNA): TGTGCCAGCAGTGAAGTTGGTGTGGGATGGGATACGCAGTATTTT.

The chain links TRBV5-1 to TRBJ2-7; weak D call: TRBD2 (5 bases). The CDR3 is 13 residues long. Trimming left V 7 bases short and J 2 bases short, with 13 bases between. Germline V gene sequence: CDR1 SGHRS, CDR2 YFSETQ. CDR3: CASQTEGAYEQYF. The CDR3 bases are TGCGCCAGCCAGACCGAGGGCGCCTACGAGCAGTACTTC. The variable domain in full, completed from reference TRBV5-1 and TRBJ2-7, reads KAGVTQTPRYLIKTRGQQVTLSCSPISGHRSVSWYQQTPGQGLQFLFEYFSETQRNKGNFPGRFSGRQFSNSRSEMNVSTLELGDSALYLCASQTEGAYEQYFGPGTRLTVT.

J is TRBJ2-7 and V is TRBV19; D may be TRBD1 or TRBD2 (5 bases each). Germline V gene sequence: CDR1 LNHDA, CDR2 SQIVND (reference sequence). V gave up 4 bases and J gave up 4 bases, with 17 bases separating them. This CDR3 spans 15 amino acids. This CDR3 is CASSRERGTLYEQYF. The CDR3, as DNA: TGTGCCAGTAGTAGGGAGAGGGGCACTTTGTACGAGCAGTACTTC. Full variable domain (remainder filled in from reference TRBV19 and TRBJ2-7): DGGITQSPKYLFRKEGQNVTLSCEQNLNHDAMYWYRQDPGQGLRLIYYSQIVNDFQKGDIAEGYSVSREKKESFPLTVTSAQKNPTAFYLCASSRERGTLYEQYFGPGTRLTVT.

This clone showed up just once. J is TRBJ2-3 and V is TRBV9; D is undetermined. Trimming removed 0 bases from V and 6 bases from J, with 11 bases in between. The germline CDR1 and CDR2 sequences are SGDLS and YYNGEE. The CDR3 length is 14 residues. The CDR3 bases are TGTGCCAGCAGCGTAGAAGCCCAGGCGGATACGCAGTATTTT. Translated, it gives CASSVEAQADTQYF.

This chain links TRBV6-5 with TRBJ2-3; weak D call: TRBD1 (6 bases). Trimming took 6 bases from V and 3 from J, leaving 10 bases between them. Germline loops: CDR1 MNHEY, CDR2 SVGAGI. The CDR3 covers 13 residues. The CDR3 bases are TGTGCCAGCAGAGTCCAGGGGACAGATACGCAGTATTTT. Protein product: CASRVQGTDTQYF.

Only one count was recorded for this clone. The chain is built from TRBV28 and TRBJ1-5; TRBD1 might be the D (6 bases). Trimming removed 5 bases from V and 2 bases from J, with 13 bases in between. The germline CDR1 and CDR2 sequences are MDHEN and SYDVKM. This CDR3 is built from 15 residues. CDR3 protein: CASSPTRGGNQPQHF. In DNA, the CDR3 is TGTGCCAGCAGTCCTACCAGGGGCGGCAATCAGCCCCAGCATTTT.

This chain connects TRBV20-1 to TRBJ2-5, with unresolved D. Germline values: CDR1 DFQATT, CDR2 SNEGSKA (reference sequence). This CDR3 spans 11 amino acids. The V end lost 0 bases, the J end lost 6 bases, and 5 bases lay between the germline ends. DNA of the CDR3: TGCAGTGCTAGAGATTCGAAGACCCAGTACTTC. It is translated as CSARDSKTQYF.

The chain combines TRBV7-8 with TRBJ2-3; TRBD2 is a possible D gene (5 bases). With 7 bases removed from V and 2 bases from J, the gap between germline ends came to 13 bases. CDR3 size: 14 residues. Germline V lookup: CDR1 SGHVS, CDR2 FQNEAQ. The CDR3 DNA is TGTGCCAGCACCTCGCGGGCCAACACAGATACGCAGTATTTT. Protein: CASTSRANTDTQYF.

The chain couples TRBV18 to TRBJ2-7; TRBD2 matches at 8 bases. The CDR3 runs 14 residues. CDR1 is KGHSH, CDR2 LQKENI, per germline. V dropped 3 bases and J dropped 3; count of bases not matched to a gene: 4. CDR3 loop: CASSPGLDLYEQYF. CDR3 nucleotides: TGTGCCAGCTCACCGGGACTAGACCTCTACGAGCAGTACTTC.

This clone has ten or more counts. The J gene is TRBJ2-7, the V gene TRBV2; the D gene is possibly TRBD1 (6 bases). Germline V gene lookup returns CDR1 SNHLY and CDR2 FYNNEI. The CDR3 runs to 13 residues. The V end lost 9 bases, the J end lost 2 bases, and 14 bases lay between the germline ends. In nucleotides, the CDR3 is TGTGCCAGTACCAGGGGTTCCCCCTACGAGCAGTACTTC. This translates into CASTRGSPYEQYF.

The gene calls are TRBV7-3 and TRBJ1-1, with D possibly TRBD1 on 6 matching bases. CDR3 size: 13 residues. Looked up from germline, CDR1 is SGHTA and CDR2 is FQGTGA. Trimming pared 2 bases from V and 9 bases from J, leaving 13 bases between. The CDR3 region has the DNA TGTGCCAGCAGCTTAGAACCACAGGGACAAGCTTTCTTT. Protein: CASSLEPQGQAFF.

The J gene is TRBJ1-4, the V gene TRBV30; D perhaps matches TRBD1 (5 bases). The CDR3 covers 13 residues. Between the trimmed V and J ends, which lost 8 bases and 8 bases, there was a span of 18 bases. Germline loops: CDR1 GTSNPN, CDR2 SVGIG (reference sequence). This CDR3 is CAGTEGRREKLFF. CDR3 DNA sequence: TGTGCCGGTACGGAGGGGAGGCGAGAAAAACTGTTTTTT.

This chain joins TRBV6-5 and TRBJ1-1; D is possibly TRBD1 (5 bases). The V and J ends lost 0 bases and 1 base respectively, with 12 bases between them. CDR3 length: 16 amino acids. CDR1 and CDR2 (germline): MNHEY, SVGAGI. This CDR3 reads CASSYSTVSRNTEAFF. The CDR3 DNA reads TGTGCCAGCAGTTACTCGACAGTCTCCAGGAACACTGAAGCTTTCTTT.

Concerning this clone: Other DNA sequences in this specimen translate into the identical CDR3. The V gene is TRBV5-1, the J gene TRBJ1-2; D is unresolved. CDR1 is SGHRS, CDR2 YFSETQ, per germline. The V gene lost 0 bases and the J gene lost 6 bases, with 6 bases spanning the gap. This CDR3 has 12 residues. The CDR3 DNA sequence: TGCGCCAGCAGCTTGGTTGGTGATGGCTACACCTTC. Protein sequence: CASSLVGDGYTF.

The J gene is TRBJ1-1, the V gene TRBV28; 7 bases align to TRBD1. The CDR3 sequence is 13 residues long. In germline, CDR1 is MDHEN, CDR2 SYDVKM. The trim removed 8 bases at V and 5 bases at J, leaving 8 bases unmatched. The CDR3 region is CASQGGQRTEAFF. CDR3 in DNA: TGTGCCAGCCAGGGGGGGCAAAGAACTGAAGCTTTCTTT.

The chain has TRBV10-3 and TRBJ2-4; the match to TRBD1 covers 7 bases. The V gene end was trimmed by 10 bases and the J gene end by 0 bases; junction bases not matched to a gene: 9. The CDR3 totals 15 residues. CDR1 is ENHRY, CDR2 SYGVKD, per germline. Here the CDR3 DNA reads TGTGCCACCAGGGGGACAGCGGTAGCCAAAAACATTCAGTACTTC. Translated: CATRGTAVAKNIQYF.

A note on this clone: At the DNA level, this CDR3 is encoded by other sequences in the same sample as well. The chain carries TRBV28 and TRBJ1-2; D gene unclear. V was cut by 6 bases and J by 1 base, with 3 bases left in between. The CDR3 extends over 11 amino acids. In germline, CDR1 is MDHEN, CDR2 SYDVKM. The CDR3 is CASRVNYGYTF. The CDR3 DNA reads TGTGCCAGCAGGGTTAACTATGGCTACACCTTC.

The V gene is TRBV5-4, the J gene TRBJ2-1; 7 nucleotides match TRBD2. The CDR3 runs to 14 residues. Germline V gene sequence: CDR1 SGHNT, CDR2 YYREEE (reference sequence). The V segment lost 3 bases and the J segment 7 bases; nucleotides outside the gene matches: 7. CDR3 nucleotides: TGTGCCAGCAGCTCCCCTTTGGGAGGGAATGAGCAGTTCTTC. As protein: CASSSPLGGNEQFF. Using reference TRBV5-4 and TRBJ2-1 for the parts outside the CDR3, the full variable domain is ETGVTQSPTHLIKTRGQQVTLRCSSQSGHNTVSWYQQALGQGPQFIFQYYREEENGRGNFPPRFSGLQFPNYSSELNVNALELDDSALYLCASSSPLGGNEQFFGPGTRLTVL.

V is TRBV6-6 and J is TRBJ1-4; D unresolved. V dropped 2 bases and J dropped 4 bases, with 11 bases sitting between them. Germline V lookup: CDR1 MNHNY, CDR2 SVGAGI (reference sequence). The length of the CDR3 is 15 residues. The CDR3 DNA follows: TGTGCCAGCAGTTACGGGTGGTACGGTAATGAAAAACTGTTTTTT. Translation gives CASSYGWYGNEKLFF.

The chain links TRBV5-5 to TRBJ2-7; D unclear. Trimming left V 2 bases short and J 2 bases short, with 11 bases between. The CDR3 sequence is 14 residues long. Germline CDR1 and CDR2: SGHKS and YYEKEE (reference sequence). CDR3 bases: TGTGCCAGCAGCTTCCAAACCCAAACCTACGAGCAGTACTTC. It translates to CASSFQTQTYEQYF. The full variable domain, rest sourced from reference TRBV5-5 and TRBJ2-7, is DAGVTQSPTHLIKTRGQQVTLRCSPISGHKSVSWYQQVLGQGPQFIFQYYEKEERGRGNFPDRFSARQFPNYSSELNVNALLLGDSALYLCASSFQTQTYEQYFGPGTRLTVT.

This sequence joins TRBV5-1 and TRBJ2-5, with 8 bases fitting TRBD1. CDR1 SGHRS and CDR2 YFSETQ come from the germline V gene. V shed 0 bases and J 5 bases; nucleotides not matched to a gene: 3. This CDR3 has 14 amino acids. Here the CDR3 reads CASSLGTGLETQYF. In DNA form, the CDR3 reads TGCGCCAGCAGCTTGGGGACAGGGCTGGAGACCCAGTACTTC.

V usage is TRBV30 and J usage is TRBJ2-5, with a possible D match to TRBD1 (6 bases). This CDR3 is 13 amino acids long. V was trimmed by 7 bases and J by 2 bases, leaving 14 bases between them. The germline gives CDR1 GTSNPN, CDR2 SVGIG (reference sequence). The CDR3 DNA reads TGTGCCTCCGGACAGACATTTCAAGAGACCCAGTACTTC. It codes for CASGQTFQETQYF.

This clone has more than one count but fewer than ten. The gene calls are TRBV28 and TRBJ2-1; the match to TRBD2 covers 12 bases. CDR1 is MDHEN, CDR2 SYDVKM, per germline. Trimming at V came to 2 bases and at J to 5 bases, leaving 7 bases not matched to a gene. The CDR3 has 17 residues. In nucleotides, the CDR3 is TGTGCCAGCAGTTTACTGACTAGCGGGAGACCAGACAATGAGCAGTTCTTC. The encoded protein is CASSLLTSGRPDNEQFF.

The chain uses TRBV5-1 and TRBJ2-3; 10 nucleotides agree with TRBD1. The CDR3 runs to 16 residues. V dropped 7 bases and J dropped 3; count of bases not matched to a gene: 11. The germline gives CDR1 SGHRS, CDR2 YFSETQ. CDR3 in amino acids: CASGRTRQGATDTQYF. In DNA, the CDR3 is TGCGCCAGCGGGAGGACCCGACAGGGGGCAACAGATACGCAGTATTTT.